These 10 T cell receptor beta chains originate from one sample sequenced in a study of cytomegalovirus exposure and HLA in healthy donors. 60 Vbeta and 13 Jbeta primers were used in PCR. The protocol was immunoSEQ multiplex PCR, while the TCRdb copy is restricted to in-frame clones and leaves out a portion. This sample has 120,000 or so clones; more than 70% occur once, and the top ten carry 7.5% to 9.5%. The sample was PBMCs. Every receptor here comes from a woman in her fifties or sixties in good health and CMV-seropositive.

The genes are TRBV10-3 and TRBJ2-5; perhaps TRBD2 as D (5 bases). The J call is in doubt because the DNA end fits TRBJ2-7 better. CDR1 and CDR2 from the germline V gene are ENHRY and SYGVKD. The CDR3 is 12 residues long. The CDR3 sequence is CAISERTSEQYF. Written as DNA, the CDR3 is TGTGCCATCAGTGAAAGAACTAGCGAGCAGTACTTC.

This chain uses TRBV4-2 with TRBJ2-2; a weak D match, TRBD1 (5 bases). This CDR3 region has 17 residues. V was trimmed by 5 bases and J by 0 bases, leaving 16 bases between them. The germline V gene has CDR1 LGHNA and CDR2 YNFKEQ. The CDR3 sequence is CASSSPPGATNTGELFF. The DNA of the CDR3 is TGTGCCAGCAGCTCTCCTCCTGGGGCTACGAACACCGGGGAGCTGTTTTTT.

The gene calls are TRBV4-2 and TRBJ2-7; tentative D call: TRBD1 (5 bases). The V and J ends lost 1 base and 5 bases respectively, with 15 bases between them. CDR1 and CDR2 (germline): LGHNA, YNFKEQ. The CDR3 spans 15 residues. This CDR3 reads CASSQGVFRANEQYF. CDR3 nucleotide sequence: TGTGCCAGCAGCCAAGGAGTTTTCAGGGCGAACGAGCAGTACTTC.

The J gene is TRBJ1-5, the V gene TRBV30, with D possibly TRBD1 on 5 matching bases. Per the germline V gene, CDR1 is GTSNPN and CDR2 is SVGIG (reference sequence). The CDR3 has 13 residues. V dropped 2 bases and J dropped 2 bases, with 7 bases sitting between them. This CDR3 reads CAWSLGGNQPQHF. CDR3 DNA sequence: TGTGCCTGGAGTCTAGGGGGCAATCAGCCCCAGCATTTT.

The chain combines TRBV12-1 with TRBJ1-3. TRBV12-1 is a pseudogene locus. The CDR3 length is 17 residues. The chain's CDR3 is CASSFLGGSVYGNTIYF. The CDR3 DNA follows: TGTGCCAGCAGCTTTTTGGGGGGGTCGGTGTATGGAAACACCATATATTTT.

V usage is TRBV27 and J usage is TRBJ1-1; TRBD1 agrees at 10 bases. The V gene end was trimmed by 5 bases and the J gene end by 5 bases; junction bases not matched to a gene: 8. Germline V gene data show CDR1 as MNHEY and CDR2 as SMNVEV (reference sequence). The CDR3 runs 15 residues. In nucleotides, the CDR3 is TGTGCCAGCAGTCCTAGGACAGGGGGACGGACTGAAGCTTTCTTT. This translates into CASSPRTGGRTEAFF.

The CDR3, as DNA: TGTGCCAGCAGTAGGGGTTATTCATCTGGCTACACCTTC. Its protein is CASSRGYSSGYTF. This chain connects TRBV6-5 to TRBJ1-2, with D possibly matching TRBD1 (5 bases). Per germline, CDR1 MNHEY and CDR2 SVGAGI. The CDR3 spans 13 residues. With 5 bases removed from V and 7 bases from J, the gap between germline ends came to 14 bases.

There are a few counts of this clone. This chain connects TRBV9 to TRBJ2-7, with D possibly being TRBD2 (5 bases). Germline CDR1 is SGDLS and CDR2 is YYNGEE. The CDR3 loop spans 15 amino acids. V gave up 0 bases and J gave up 0 bases, with 10 bases separating them. CDR3 DNA sequence: TGTGCCAGCAGCGTAGAGGCTAGCCCCTCCTACGAGCAGTACTTC. This encodes CASSVEASPSYEQYF.

The rearrangement uses TRBV11-3 and TRBJ2-7, with D possibly being TRBD1 (6 bases). Germline assignment: CDR1 SGHNT and CDR2 YENEEA. V gave up 0 bases and J gave up 2 bases, with 14 bases separating them. The CDR3 runs to 16 residues. The CDR3 DNA reads TGTGCCAGCAGCTTAGACGTTTGGGGGCAGACCTACGAGCAGTACTTC. Translation gives CASSLDVWGQTYEQYF.

This clone was observed a handful of times. This CDR3 is also generated by other DNA sequences in the sample. V and J are TRBV4-1 and TRBJ2-1, with 10 positions matching TRBD1. Germline V gene sequence: CDR1 MGHRA, CDR2 YSYEKL. Unmatched junction bases numbered 4, after V lost 1 base and J lost 7 bases. The CDR3 runs to 15 residues. The CDR3 sequence: CASSQGQGAWNEQFF. The CDR3 nucleotides read TGCGCCAGCAGCCAAGGACAGGGGGCTTGGAATGAGCAGTTCTTC.